One sample yielded the 17 T cell receptor beta chains listed below, sequenced in a study of T-cell memory formation after mild COVID-19. TCRdb processed the 5' RACE reads anew with MiXCR; each CDR3 protein has one entry. The sample lists about 360,000 distinct CDR3 sequences, approximately 14% occurring once. The specimen was PBMCs or a T cell subset sorted from them (not recorded which). These TCRs come from a young man who had mild COVID-19 (a few samples of this study predate the infection). Cell type and time point are not known.

CDR3 sequence (DNA): TGTGCCACCAGTGGCCCCCGGGGAGCCAGCACAGATACGCAGTATTTT. Translation gives CATSGPRGASTDTQYF. The chain employs TRBV24-1 and TRBJ2-3; perhaps TRBD2 as D (5 bases). Trimming cost V 5 bases and J 0 bases, with 14 bases left between them. Looked up from germline, CDR1 is KGHDR and CDR2 is SFDVKD. The CDR3 loop spans 16 amino acids.

V is TRBV6-6 and J is TRBJ2-1, with a possible D match to TRBD1 (6 bases). CDR1 and CDR2 (germline): MNHNY, SVGAGI (reference sequence). The CDR3 has 14 amino acids. The ends were cut back, 6 bases at V and 9 bases at J, with 18 bases in the middle. CDR3 sequence reads: CASSHYRARIEQFF. The CDR3 coding sequence is TGTGCCAGCAGCCACTACAGGGCCAGGATTGAGCAGTTCTTC.

This clonotype is a singleton in its sample. This rearrangement joins TRBV15 to TRBJ1-2; D possibly corresponds to TRBD1 (6 bases). Germline lookup yields CDR1 LNHNV and CDR2 YYDKDF (reference sequence). With 0 bases removed from V and 5 bases from J, the gap between germline ends came to 13 bases. CDR3 length: 15 residues. CDR3 protein: CATSRELERGYGYTF. For the CDR3, the DNA is TGTGCCACCAGCAGAGAACTGGAGAGGGGGTATGGCTACACCTTC.

This clonotype has more than one count but fewer than ten. J is TRBJ2-7 and V is TRBV11-2; D is ambiguous. The V gene lost 2 bases and the J gene lost 3 bases, with 17 bases spanning the gap. The CDR3 spans 16 residues. From germline, CDR1 is SGHAT and CDR2 FQNNGV. CDR3: CASSLPRSPRGYEQYF. CDR3 in DNA: TGTGCCAGCAGCTTACCCCGTTCTCCCAGAGGCTACGAGCAGTACTTC.

The chain carries TRBV20-1 and TRBJ2-2; 10 nucleotides align to TRBD1. The J segment lost 7 bases and the V segment lost 0 bases, leaving 8 bases of the junction unmatched. The CDR3 has 16 residues. Germline V gene data show CDR1 as DFQATT and CDR2 as SNEGSKA (reference sequence). CDR3 nucleotides: TGCAGTGCTAGAGACCCGGACAGGGGGTCGGTCGGGGAGCTGTTTTTT. Its translation: CSARDPDRGSVGELFF.

This clonotype was seen a handful of times. The chain combines TRBV18 with TRBJ1-3; no clear D gene. Trimming removed 2 bases from V and 8 bases from J, with 13 bases in between. Germline loops: CDR1 KGHSH, CDR2 LQKENI. The CDR3 runs 14 residues. In DNA form, the CDR3 reads TGTGCCAGCTCACCAGAAGCATTCGGCTACACCATATATTTT. Encoded protein: CASSPEAFGYTIYF.

The V and J genes are TRBV12-3 or TRBV12-4 and TRBJ2-3; 7 bases align to TRBD2. The CDR3 is 16 amino acids. Unmatched junction bases numbered 10, after V lost 6 bases and J lost 1 base. The CDR3 sequence: CASSTSVRGGTDTQYF. CDR3 bases: TGTGCCAGCAGCACCTCGGTACGGGGGGGCACAGATACGCAGTATTTT.

The rearrangement uses TRBV4-1 and TRBJ2-7; TRBD1 is a possible D gene (6 bases). V lost 2 bases to trimming and J lost 6 bases, with 20 bases between them. In germline, CDR1 is MGHRA, CDR2 YSYEKL. The CDR3 length is 16 residues. The CDR3 coding sequence is TGCGCCAGCAGCCAAAACACAGGGATTCGAGCGGCCGAGCAGTACTTC. Protein: CASSQNTGIRAAEQYF.

The J gene is TRBJ1-1, the V gene TRBV7-2; 7 bases fit TRBD1. In germline, CDR1 is SGHTA, CDR2 FQGNSA. Trimming took 6 bases from V and 0 from J; bases not matched to a gene: 7. The CDR3 is 15 residues long. DNA of the CDR3: TGTGCCAGCAGTCGGGACAGACTCATGAACACTGAAGCTTTCTTT. Protein sequence: CASSRDRLMNTEAFF.

CDR3 DNA sequence: TGTGCCAGCAGTTACGGGACGGCCCATAATTCACCCCTCCACTTT. Encoded protein: CASSYGTAHNSPLHF. V usage is TRBV6-5 and J usage is TRBJ1-6; possibly TRBD1 for D (5 bases). With 2 bases removed from V and 5 bases from J, the gap between germline ends came to 10 bases. CDR3 length equals 15 residues. Germline loops: CDR1 MNHEY, CDR2 SVGAGI.

This rearrangement joins TRBV14 to TRBJ2-1; D gene uncertain. The CDR3 length is 16 residues. The V end lost 5 bases, the J end lost 0 bases, and 14 bases lay between the germline ends. The germline gives CDR1 SGHDN, CDR2 FVKESK. CDR3 loop: CASSATPPSSYNEQFF. The CDR3 nucleotides are TGTGCCAGCAGCGCGACCCCTCCAAGCTCCTACAATGAGCAGTTCTTC.

The J gene is TRBJ1-2, the V gene TRBV29-1, with 7 bases fitting TRBD1. This CDR3 has 14 amino acids. Trimming at V came to 3 bases and at J to 5 bases, leaving 9 bases not matched to a gene. In germline, CDR1 is SQVTM, CDR2 ANQGSEA. CDR3 residues: CSVEGTDLLYGYTF. The CDR3 DNA reads as TGCAGCGTTGAGGGGACAGACCTCTTATATGGCTACACCTTC.

This clonotype was observed once. The rearrangement links TRBV24-1 to TRBJ1-1; D ambiguous. Germline CDR1 reads KGHDR; CDR2 reads SFDVKD. CDR3 length equals 13 residues. The ends were cut back, 6 bases at V and 2 bases at J, with 9 bases in the middle. CDR3 in amino acids: CATSTTANTEAFF. In DNA form, the CDR3 reads TGTGCCACCAGTACTACAGCAAACACTGAAGCTTTCTTT.

This sequence joins TRBV27 and TRBJ2-3, with D maybe TRBD1 (5 bases). From germline, CDR1 is MNHEY and CDR2 SMNVEV (reference sequence). V lost 3 bases and J 4 bases, leaving 11 bases between the germline ends. This CDR3 has 14 residues. The CDR3 coding sequence is TGTGCCAGCAGTTTTGGGCCCAGGGCAGATACGCAGTATTTT. Residues: CASSFGPRADTQYF.

V and J are TRBV5-6 and TRBJ2-4; possible D gene TRBD1, 6 bases. Trimming left V 8 bases short and J 7 bases short, with 19 bases between. Germline V gene sequence: CDR1 SGHDT, CDR2 YYEEEE. This CDR3 spans 14 amino acids. CDR3 nucleotide sequence: TGTGCCAGTACCTACCGGGACATAAGGAACATTCAGTACTTC. Translated: CASTYRDIRNIQYF.

The chain carries TRBV3-1 and TRBJ2-7; D might be TRBD2 (6 bases). The CDR3 consists of 13 residues. Trimming pared 1 base from V and 6 bases from J, leaving 10 bases between. Germline lookup yields CDR1 LGHDT and CDR2 YNNKEL (reference sequence). The CDR3 nucleotides are TGTGCCAGCAGCCAAGGCGAGCGGGTCGAGCAGTACTTC. Protein sequence: CASSQGERVEQYF.

This clonotype has a single count. The chain combines TRBV11-3 with TRBJ1-3; D unclear. There are 13 residues in the CDR3. In germline, CDR1 is SGHNT, CDR2 YENEEA. Trimming stripped 5 bases from V and 4 bases from J, with 9 bases between. The CDR3 here is CASSAVWGNTIYF. The CDR3 DNA is TGTGCCAGCAGCGCCGTTTGGGGAAACACCATATATTTT.